In its sample, the clone carrying this T cell receptor (beta chain) was seen once. This sample was included in a study of control samples from healthy donors and cancer patients. Produced via immunoSEQ multiplex PCR; TCRdb's table is partial and in-frame only. The sample includes over 100,000 clones, roughly 90% of them seen just once. Germline V gives CDR1 MNHNS, CDR2 SASEGT. J was trimmed by 0 bases and V by 2 bases; bases with no gene match: 4. This CDR3 spans 17 amino acids. The V gene is TRBV6-1, the J gene TRBJ2-2; 9 positions agree with TRBD2. The sequence was collected from a woman between 45 and 60 years old in good health. Sequencing was done on a sample of blood. In DNA, the CDR3 is TGTGCCAGCAGTGAACAACTAGCGGGCGCGAACACCGGGGAGCTGTTTTTT. Its translation: CASSEQLAGANTGELFF.